Below, 12 T cell receptor delta chains from the same sample are listed, as sequenced in a study of gamma-delta T cells after stem cell transplantation. TCRdb fed the RT-PCR reads to CATT. Altogether some 660 delta-chain clones are present, roughly 5% being singletons, with the ten largest covering 82%. Sequenced sample: gamma-delta T cells. The receptors originated from a human donor. It is not recorded whose cells these are; they may come from a transplant donor.

To note about this clone: This likely traces to a read error, being one base from a far larger clone. Different DNA sequences within this sample yield the same CDR3. The gene calls are TRDV2 and TRDJ1; the match to TRDD3 covers 7 bases. Germline V CDR1 and CDR2: GEAIGNYY, EKD. The CDR3 covers 17 residues. CDR3 nucleotides: TGTGCCTGTGACCTACTGGGGCCGCAATCATCGCCCGATAAACTTATCTTT. Translated: CACDLLGPQSSPDKLIF.

As to this clone: This sequence is one base from a far larger clone and is likely a read error. The sample has other DNA sequences that encode this CDR3 too. The chain combines TRDV2 with TRDJ1; 9 nucleotides agree with TRDD3. Germline V gives CDR1 GEAIGNYY, CDR2 EKD. Trimming took 3 bases from V and 5 from J; bases not matched to a gene: 6. The CDR3 consists of 14 residues. The CDR3: CACDVLGDSDKLIF. The CDR3 DNA sequence: TGTGCCTGTGACGTTCTGGGGGATTCTGATAAACTCATCTTT.

In its sample, this clone was seen a few times. TCRdb records a much larger clone's protein for this DNA, with a difference at residue 3 that likely arises from a read error; the protein given is the translation of the DNA. The chain couples TRDV2 to TRDJ1; 13 positions agree with TRDD3. The CDR3 totals 18 residues. Germline CDR1 GEAIGNYY, CDR2 EKD. The CDR3: CASDTLNWGIRGPDKLIF. In DNA, the CDR3 is TGTGCCAGTGACACGCTGAACTGGGGGATACGCGGTCCCGATAAACTCATCTTT.

As to this clone: In the same sample, other DNA sequences code for this CDR3. The chain joins TRDV2 to TRDJ1; the D gene is possibly TRDD3 (5 bases). This CDR3 has 15 amino acids. The V gene lost 1 base and the J gene lost 0 bases, with 11 bases spanning the gap. From germline, CDR1 is GEAIGNYY and CDR2 EKD. The CDR3 region is CACDTVGTYTDKLIF. CDR3 coding DNA: TGTGCCTGTGACACTGTGGGGACCTACACCGATAAACTCATCTTT.

This clone was found a few times. The protein recorded in TCRdb matches a much larger clone and deviates from this DNA's translation at residue 4, suggesting a read error; the protein here is obtained by translating the DNA. This chain links TRDV2 with TRDJ1, with a tentative D call TRDD3 (5 bases). This CDR3 has 18 amino acids. The germline CDR1 and CDR2 sequences are GEAIGNYY and EKD. Here the CDR3 reads CACATVAPVGWGTDKLIF. The CDR3 DNA is TGTGCCTGTGCCACCGTAGCACCTGTGGGATGGGGAACTGATAAACTCATCTTT.

Points on this clone: For this DNA, TCRdb reports the protein of a much larger clone, which diverges at residue 13, most likely from a read error; the protein presented here is translated directly from the DNA. This chain uses TRDV2 with TRDJ1, with D perhaps being TRDD1 or TRDD3 (5 bases each). Germline CDR1 and CDR2: GEAIGNYY and EKD. The CDR3 is 18 amino acids. V was clipped by 0 bases and J by 5 bases, with 24 bases between them. As DNA, the CDR3 is TGTGCCTGTGACACCGTAGCACCTGTGGGATGGGGAAATGATAAACTCATCTTT. This codes for CACDTVAPVGWGNDKLIF.

As for this clone: The sample holds other DNA sequences that translate to the same CDR3. The chain combines TRDV2 with TRDJ1; 13 nucleotides agree with TRDD3. With 3 bases clipped from V and 0 bases from J, the junction kept 6 bases outside the gene matches. This CDR3 comprises 17 residues. The germline gives CDR1 GEAIGNYY, CDR2 EKD. The CDR3 DNA is TGTGCCTGTGACGTACTGGGGGATACGGGGTACACCGATAAACTCATCTTT. Its translation: CACDVLGDTGYTDKLIF.

For this clone: This likely reflects a read error, since a far larger clone is one base away. The rearrangement uses TRDV2 and TRDJ1; 8 bases agree with TRDD3. The germline V gene encodes CDR1 GEAIGNYY and CDR2 EKD. The CDR3 totals 17 residues. The trim removed 0 bases at V and 9 bases at J, leaving 17 bases unmatched. CDR3 in amino acids: CACDTVRTGGETAQLIF. In nucleotides, the CDR3 is TGTGCCTGTGACACCGTGAGGACTGGGGGTGAGACAGCACAACTCATCTTT.

As to this clone: The translation of this DNA and the TCRdb protein of a much larger clone differ at residue 5, probably owing to a read error; the protein shown here is translated from the DNA. The chain recombines TRDV2 with TRDJ1, with TRDD3 matching 13 bases. CDR1 is GEAIGNYY and CDR2 is EKD in the germline V gene. V lost 3 bases, J lost 3 bases, and 12 bases stayed unmatched. The CDR3 sequence is 18 residues long. CDR3 DNA sequence: TGTGCCTGTGACGCGCTGAACTGGGGGATACGCGGTCCCGATAAACTCATCTTT. It encodes CACDALNWGIRGPDKLIF.

Comment on this clone: With a far larger clone one base away, a read error is the likely cause. The chain links TRDV2 to TRDJ1; 10 positions agree with TRDD3. Germline V gene lookup returns CDR1 GEAIGNYY and CDR2 EKD. There are 16 residues in the CDR3. The CDR3 spells CACDTLGDTNTDKFIF. The CDR3 DNA is TGTGCCTGTGACACTTTGGGGGATACAAACACCGATAAATTCATCTTT.

Details on this clone: A far larger clone is one base from this, pointing to a likely read error. V usage is TRDV2 and J usage is TRDJ1; D not resolved. The germline V gene has CDR1 GEAIGNYY and CDR2 EKD. V lost 0 bases to trimming and J lost 4 bases, with 17 bases between them. The length of the CDR3 is 16 residues. CDR3 sequence: CACDTVRIRTRDKLIF. DNA of the CDR3: TGTGCCTGTGACACCGTGAGGATTCGGACCCGCGATAAACTCATCTTT.

On this clone itself: A read error likely explains this, since a far larger clone differs by one base. Distinct nucleotide sequences in the sample also encode this CDR3. The V gene is TRDV1, the J gene TRDJ1; TRDD3 aligns across 7 bases. This CDR3 is built from 21 residues. Germline CDR1 TSWWSYY, CDR2 QGS. CDR3 bases: TGTGCTCTTGGGGATCCCCCGGGCCCTATTAACTGGGGTTGGTACACCGATAAACTCATCTTC. Translation gives CALGDPPGPINWGWYTDKLIF.